These T cell receptor beta chains were read from a single sample in a study of cytomegalovirus exposure and HLA in healthy donors. This table comes from immunoSEQ multiplex PCR, and its TCRdb copy is limited to in-frame clones, with some not included. The table includes 55,000 to 80,000 clones, around 96% detected once. Source material: PBMCs. The receptors here all came from a man younger than 35 in good health and CMV-seropositive. Each CDR3 is given with its conserved first and last residue. The order of the fields is clone size, V gene, J gene, CDR3 protein. Size is stated for part of the rows, as once, few or many counts, or as a class when the clone is expanded.

.	TRBV9	TRBJ1-5	CASSAGDQPQHF
.	TRBV6-4	TRBJ2-3	CASSDSAGNTDTQYF
.	TRBV9	TRBJ2-3	CASSRQGLAKGTDTQYF
once	TRBV7-9	TRBJ1-4	CASSLVGDDEKLFF
.	TRBV9	TRBJ1-2	CASSVWGGLGPNYGYTF
.	TRBV29-1	TRBJ2-5	CSVAGTEETQYF
.	TRBV2	TRBJ2-7	CASSEGGVPYEQYF
.	TRBV27	TRBJ2-7	CASRGQAYEQYF
.	TRBV6-5	TRBJ2-7	CASRAQYEQYF
.	TRBV28	TRBJ2-7	CASSFLGSGDSYEQYF
.	TRBV5-4	TRBJ1-2	CASSAGRDRGAYGYTF
.	TRBV27	TRBJ2-3	CASKKKTSGDTQYF
.	TRBV7-8	TRBJ1-3	CASSILEGAGNTIYF
.	TRBV5-1	TRBJ1-3	CASSLAGGSGNTIYF
.	TRBV27	TRBJ2-1	CASSNPLAGGYNEQFF
.	TRBV5-4	TRBJ2-7	CASSPDLSYEQYF
.	TRBV5-1	TRBJ1-5	CASSFGTGDSNQPQHF
.	TRBV5-1	TRBJ2-3	CASSLGLAGVTDTQYF
.	TRBV10-3	TRBJ1-2	CAISGSDSYGYTF
.	TRBV18	TRBJ1-1	CASKIGQGEAFF
.	TRBV2	TRBJ2-3	CASIRELTSTDTQYF
.	TRBV5-6	TRBJ2-2	CASSNPLTAGELFF
once	TRBV27	TRBJ1-2	CASSWLTGRFDGYTF
.	TRBV20-1	TRBJ2-7	CSARQGNEQYF
few	TRBV19	TRBJ2-5	CASAGLDSETQYF
.	TRBV19	TRBJ1-5	CASSPATDQPQHF
.	TRBV30	TRBJ2-7	CAWRRTGTDYEQYF
.	TRBV7-9	TRBJ2-5	CASSWTGGGVETQYF
.	TRBV7-2	TRBJ2-7	CASSLEARGGAYF
.	TRBV9	TRBJ2-5	CASSRLVQETQYF
.	TRBV5-1	TRBJ2-3	CASSSPGLAGDTQYF
.	TRBV5-1	TRBJ2-7	CASSLNVLRREQYF